These 18 T cell receptor beta chains originate from one sample sequenced in a study of regulatory T cells in long-lasting Graves disease. As to time point: newly diagnosed GD, antithyroid drugs for less than 3 months. Following extraction of RNA from PBMCs, that RNA was used to make the TCR library. Construction of TCR beta libraries relied on iRepertoire HTBI primers and on Arm-PCR targeting CDR3 regions. TCRdb independently ran MiXCR on the multiplex PCR reads; one entry per CDR3 protein. The sample lists about 380,000 distinct CDR3 sequences, roughly 16% occurring once. The input for sequencing was peripheral blood mononuclear cells (PBMCs), taken at new diagnosis, from a patient treated with antithyroid drugs. These receptors all come from a female donor with Graves disease.

This clonotype was picked up many times. The chain employs TRBV10-1 and TRBJ2-1; tentative D call: TRBD2 (5 bases). V was shortened by 5 bases and J by 7 bases, with 9 bases between the two germline ends. CDR3 length: 12 residues. In germline, CDR1 is WNHNN, CDR2 SYGVQD (reference sequence). Here the CDR3 reads CASSFERNEQFF. The CDR3 DNA follows: TGCGCCAGCAGTTTTGAGCGGAATGAGCAGTTCTTC.

At least ten counts were recorded for this clonotype. The V gene is TRBV9, the J gene TRBJ2-2, with 8 nucleotides matching TRBD2. From germline, CDR1 is SGDLS and CDR2 YYNGEE. J was trimmed by 2 bases and V by 1 base; bases with no gene match: 7. This CDR3 spans 17 amino acids. The CDR3 DNA follows: TGTGCCAGCAGCGTAAAGGCGGGACTAGGCAACACCGGGGAGCTGTTTTTT. Its protein is CASSVKAGLGNTGELFF.

This clonotype occurred a few times. The CDR3 reads CASSTWTGATEAFF. For the CDR3, the DNA is TGTGCCAGCAGTACTTGGACTGGGGCCACTGAAGCTTTCTTT. J is TRBJ1-1 and V is TRBV6-2 or TRBV6-3; the D gene is possibly TRBD1 (5 bases). Trimming stripped 5 bases from V and 4 bases from J, with 14 bases between. The germline gives CDR1 MNHEY, CDR2 SVGEGT. The CDR3 is made up of 14 amino acids.

This sequence joins TRBV5-5 and TRBJ1-6; D gene ambiguous. The CDR3 has 15 amino acids. Trimming stripped 0 bases from V and 7 bases from J, with 11 bases between. Germline V gives CDR1 SGHKS, CDR2 YYEKEE (reference sequence). CDR3 sequence: CASSLDGQRNSPLHF. CDR3 in DNA: TGTGCCAGCAGCTTGGACGGGCAACGGAATTCACCCCTCCACTTT.

The chain recombines TRBV30 with TRBJ2-5, with 16 nucleotides matching TRBD2. J was trimmed by 2 bases and V by 3 bases; bases with no gene match: 3. The germline V gene encodes CDR1 GTSNPN and CDR2 SVGIG (reference sequence). The length of the CDR3 is 16 residues. The CDR3: CAWSPGLAGGQETQYF. The CDR3 DNA is TGTGCCTGGAGCCCGGGACTAGCGGGAGGGCAAGAGACCCAGTACTTC.

The V gene is TRBV5-1, the J gene TRBJ2-3, with 14 bases that match TRBD2. Germline V lookup: CDR1 SGHRS, CDR2 YFSETQ. This CDR3 has 18 residues. Germline trimming cut 3 bases from V and 0 bases from J; bases unmatched to any gene: 6. This CDR3 is CASSWGGLAGASTDTQYF. The CDR3 nucleotides are TGCGCCAGCAGCTGGGGGGGACTAGCGGGAGCTAGCACAGATACGCAGTATTTT.

This clonotype was seen many times. J is TRBJ2-2 and V is TRBV7-8; D gene uncertain. The CDR3 is 16 amino acids. V lost 2 bases, J lost 2 bases, and 12 bases lay in between. Germline CDR1 and CDR2: SGHVS and FQNEAQ. The chain's CDR3 is CASSLYRATNTGELFF. DNA for the CDR3: TGTGCCAGCAGCTTATACCGGGCCACTAACACCGGGGAGCTGTTTTTT. Using reference TRBV7-8 and TRBJ2-2 for the parts outside the CDR3, the full variable domain is GAGVSQSPRYKVAKRGQDVALRCDPISGHVSLFWYQQALGQGPEFLTYFQNEAQLDKSGLPSDRFFAERPEGSVSTLKIQRTQQEDSAVYLCASSLYRATNTGELFFGEGSRLTVL.

At least ten counts were recorded for this clonotype. Here the CDR3 reads CASSLAVGSSGRTDTQYF. CDR3 nucleotide sequence: TGTGCCAGCAGCTTAGCAGTGGGATCTAGCGGTCGCACAGATACGCAGTATTTT. The chain links TRBV7-2 to TRBJ2-3; 7 bases line up with TRBD2. There are 18 residues in the CDR3. Trimming cost V 0 bases and J 1 base; bases outside gene matches: 10. Germline CDR1 reads SGHTA; CDR2 reads FQGNSA.

This clonotype was counted many times. The rearrangement uses TRBV27 and TRBJ1-5; D is undetermined. V lost 6 bases and J lost 2, with 11 bases in between. This CDR3 region has 14 residues. The germline gives CDR1 MNHEY, CDR2 SMNVEV (reference sequence). CDR3 region: CASRAGTGNQPQHF. For the CDR3, the DNA is TGTGCCAGCAGGGCGGGAACAGGCAATCAGCCCCAGCATTTT.

Written as DNA, the CDR3 is TGCGCCAGCAGCTTGGGAGATAGCGGCAAAGAGACCCAGTACTTC. It translates to CASSLGDSGKETQYF. The chain couples TRBV5-1 to TRBJ2-5, with D tentatively TRBD2 (6 bases). Trimming took 0 bases from V and 3 from J, leaving 12 bases between them. The CDR3 is 15 amino acids. Germline V gives CDR1 SGHRS, CDR2 YFSETQ.

There are many counts of this clonotype. The genes are TRBV12-3 or TRBV12-4 and TRBJ1-5; D gene unclear. CDR3 size: 14 residues. Trimming took 2 bases from V and 3 from J, leaving 8 bases between them. The chain's CDR3 is CASSLWGNNQPQHF. As DNA, the CDR3 is TGTGCCAGCAGTTTATGGGGAAACAATCAGCCCCAGCATTTT.

This clonotype was observed a few times. The rearrangement joins TRBV6-2 or TRBV6-3 to TRBJ1-4, with D hard to call. CDR3 length: 14 amino acids. Trimming shortened V by 6 bases and J by 0 bases, and 8 bases separated the two germline ends. CDR1 is MNHEY and CDR2 is SVGEGT in the germline V gene. CDR3: CASSRATTNEKLFF. In DNA form, the CDR3 reads TGTGCCAGCAGCCGGGCTACAACTAATGAAAAACTGTTTTTT.

The chain employs TRBV18 and TRBJ1-5; 10 bases are a match to TRBD1. Trimming took 2 bases from V and 3 from J; bases not matched to a gene: 1. Germline V gives CDR1 KGHSH, CDR2 LQKENI. This CDR3 is built from 15 residues. CDR3 loop: CASSPGTGANQPQHF. The DNA of the CDR3 is TGTGCCAGCTCACCAGGGACAGGGGCCAATCAGCCCCAGCATTTT.

About this clonotype itself: A clone one base away is much larger, so this may be a read error. The genes are TRBV6-2 or TRBV6-3 and TRBJ1-2; D ambiguous. The V and J ends lost 2 bases and 8 bases respectively, with 15 bases between them. The CDR3 length is 14 residues. Germline V CDR1 and CDR2: MNHEY, SVGEGT. This CDR3 reads CASSYPGGSWGYTF. CDR3 bases: TGTGCCAGCAGTTACCCCGGCGGTTCATGGGGCTACACCTTC.

The chain combines TRBV5-6 with TRBJ2-1; tentatively, D is TRBD2 (6 bases). The CDR3 is 15 amino acids. Germline V CDR1 and CDR2: SGHDT, YYEEEE. Trimming removed 3 bases from V and 4 bases from J, with 14 bases in between. The CDR3 region has the DNA TGTGCCAGCAGCTGGGGGGTACGGGATTACAATGAGCAGTTCTTC. This encodes CASSWGVRDYNEQFF.

The chain joins TRBV19 to TRBJ2-7, with a weak D call TRBD1 (6 bases). Germline loops: CDR1 LNHDA, CDR2 SQIVND (reference sequence). The CDR3 has 13 residues. The germline V and J ends were trimmed by 5 bases and 7 bases, with 15 bases remaining between them. CDR3 sequence: CASSAGAAREQYF. The CDR3 bases are TGTGCCAGTAGTGCAGGGGCCGCCAGGGAGCAGTACTTC.

A remark on this clonotype: A far larger clone differs by one base, so this is likely a read error. V gene TRBV6-2 or TRBV6-3 combines with J gene TRBJ1-2; tentative D call: TRBD1 (6 bases). With 4 bases removed from V and 2 bases from J, the gap between germline ends came to 11 bases. The length of the CDR3 is 14 residues. Looked up from germline, CDR1 is MNHEY and CDR2 is SVGEGT. CDR3 DNA: TGTGCCAGCAGTTTATGGACAGTAAACTATGGCTACACCTTC. Encoded protein: CASSLWTVNYGYTF.

This clonotype occurred many times. The chain is built from TRBV11-2 and TRBJ2-2, with TRBD2 matching 13 bases. Germline values: CDR1 SGHAT, CDR2 FQNNGV. V lost 7 bases to trimming and J lost 0 bases; unmatched junction nucleotides: 11. The CDR3 spans 19 residues. This chain's CDR3 is CASTGPGLAGTTNTGELFF. The CDR3 DNA reads as TGTGCCAGCACTGGGCCGGGACTAGCGGGGACAACGAACACCGGGGAGCTGTTTTTT.